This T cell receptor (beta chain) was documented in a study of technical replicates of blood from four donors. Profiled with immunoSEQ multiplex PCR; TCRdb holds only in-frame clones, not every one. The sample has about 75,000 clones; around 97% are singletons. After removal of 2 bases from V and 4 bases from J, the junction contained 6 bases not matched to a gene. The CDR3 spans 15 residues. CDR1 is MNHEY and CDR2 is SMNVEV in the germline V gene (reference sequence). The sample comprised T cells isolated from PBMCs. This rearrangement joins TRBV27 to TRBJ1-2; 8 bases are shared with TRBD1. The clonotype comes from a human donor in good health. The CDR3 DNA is TGTGCCAGCAGTTTAGCCACAGGGGGAGCCTATGGCTACACCTTC. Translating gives CASSLATGGAYGYTF.